The clone carrying this T cell receptor (beta chain) was detected ten times or more. Its antigen is not identified. V was pared by 5 bases and J by 2 bases, with 10 bases of the junction left unmatched. The length of the CDR3 is 16 residues. Germline assignment: CDR1 SNHLY and CDR2 FYNNEI. The data belong to a study of spatial heterogeneity in lung cancer. General study results and limits: In tumors, expanded intratumoral alpha and beta TCR counts tracked mutation counts.

Time point specified: sample taken at primary tumor resection. The study tagged each TCR cDNA molecule with a unique molecular identifier. TCRdb re-analysed the 5' RACE reads in MiXCR, keeping a single row per CDR3 protein. The sample has under 15,000 distinct CDR3 sequences, around 5.6% seen once. This TCR derives from a female donor with early-stage non-small cell lung cancer. The sample was lung tumor tissue, taken at surgery. The chain couples TRBV2 to TRBJ2-3; 7 bases align to TRBD2. In DNA, the CDR3 is TGTGCCAGCAGTTCCGACCCTAGCGGTTACACAGATACGCAGTATTTT. Protein product: CASSSDPSGYTDTQYF.